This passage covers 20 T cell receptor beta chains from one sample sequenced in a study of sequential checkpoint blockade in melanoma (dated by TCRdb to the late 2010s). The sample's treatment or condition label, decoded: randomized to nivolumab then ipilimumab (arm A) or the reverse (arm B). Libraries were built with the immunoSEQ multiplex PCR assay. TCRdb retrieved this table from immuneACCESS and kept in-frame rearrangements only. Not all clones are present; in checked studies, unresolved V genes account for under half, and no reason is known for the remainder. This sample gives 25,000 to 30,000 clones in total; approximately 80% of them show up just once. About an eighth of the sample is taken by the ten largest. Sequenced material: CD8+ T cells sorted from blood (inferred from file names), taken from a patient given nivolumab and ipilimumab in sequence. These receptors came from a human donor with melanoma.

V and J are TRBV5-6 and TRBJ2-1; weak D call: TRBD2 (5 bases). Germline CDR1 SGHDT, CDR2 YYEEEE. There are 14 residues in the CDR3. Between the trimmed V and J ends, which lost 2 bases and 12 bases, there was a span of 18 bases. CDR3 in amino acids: CASSFDLARGWQFF. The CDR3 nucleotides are TGTGCCAGCAGCTTTGACCTAGCCCGGGGATGGCAGTTCTTC.

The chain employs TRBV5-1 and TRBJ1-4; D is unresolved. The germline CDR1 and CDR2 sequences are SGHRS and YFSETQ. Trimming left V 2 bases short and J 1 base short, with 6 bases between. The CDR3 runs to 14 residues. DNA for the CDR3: TGCGCCAGCAGCTTTGCGGGAACTAATGAAAAACTGTTTTTT. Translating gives CASSFAGTNEKLFF.

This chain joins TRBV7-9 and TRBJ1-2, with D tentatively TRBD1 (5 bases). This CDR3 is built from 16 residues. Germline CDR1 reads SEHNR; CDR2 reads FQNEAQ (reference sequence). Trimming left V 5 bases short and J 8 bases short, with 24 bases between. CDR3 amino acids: CASSDGRGGVSRGYTF. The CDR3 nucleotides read TGTGCCAGCAGCGATGGCCGGGGGGGGGTCTCGAGAGGCTACACCTTC.

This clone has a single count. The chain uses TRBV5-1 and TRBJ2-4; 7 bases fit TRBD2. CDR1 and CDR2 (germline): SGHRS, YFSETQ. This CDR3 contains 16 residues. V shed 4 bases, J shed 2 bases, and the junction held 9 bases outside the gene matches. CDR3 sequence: CASSTLGGSTKNIQYF. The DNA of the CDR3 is TGCGCCAGCAGCACATTGGGGGGGTCCACCAAAAACATTCAGTACTTC.

The chain's CDR3 is CASSLWRLDEAFF. Here the CDR3 DNA reads TGTGCCAGCAGCTTATGGCGACTAGATGAAGCTTTCTTT. The rearrangement uses TRBV7-8 and TRBJ1-1; D is unclear. Between the trimmed V and J ends, which lost 2 bases and 7 bases, there was a span of 11 bases. CDR1 is SGHVS, CDR2 FQNEAQ, per germline. There are 13 residues in the CDR3.

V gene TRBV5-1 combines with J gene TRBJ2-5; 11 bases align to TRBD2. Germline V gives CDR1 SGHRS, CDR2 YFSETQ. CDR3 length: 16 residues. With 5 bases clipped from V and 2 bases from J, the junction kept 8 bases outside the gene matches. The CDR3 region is CASSWVGTSGQETQYF. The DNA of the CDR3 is TGCGCCAGCAGTTGGGTAGGGACTAGCGGACAAGAGACCCAGTACTTC.

CDR3 DNA sequence: TGTGCCAGCAGCTTAGTGGGGGGGCAGTACGGCGATGAGCAGTTCTTC. Its translation: CASSLVGGQYGDEQFF. J is TRBJ2-1 and V is TRBV7-6; maybe TRBD2 (7 bases). CDR1 and CDR2 from the germline V gene are SGHVS and FNYEAQ. V lost 1 base, J lost 8 bases, and 18 bases lay in between. The CDR3 covers 16 residues.

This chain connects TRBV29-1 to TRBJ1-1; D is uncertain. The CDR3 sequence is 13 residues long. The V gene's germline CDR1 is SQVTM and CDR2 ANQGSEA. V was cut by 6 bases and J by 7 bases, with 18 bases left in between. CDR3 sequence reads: CSVERAGLGEAFF. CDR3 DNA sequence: TGCAGCGTCGAGAGGGCTGGATTGGGTGAAGCTTTCTTT.

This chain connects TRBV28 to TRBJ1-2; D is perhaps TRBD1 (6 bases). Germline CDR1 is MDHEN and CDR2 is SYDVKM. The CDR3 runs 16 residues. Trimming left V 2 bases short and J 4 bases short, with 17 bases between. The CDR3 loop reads CASSLNPSGGGYGYTF. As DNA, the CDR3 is TGTGCCAGCAGTTTAAACCCCAGTGGGGGCGGCTATGGCTACACCTTC.

The CDR3 region has the DNA TGTGCCAGCGGAACAGGGAGGGAGGTCTCTGGAAACACCATATATTTT. Translated, it gives CASGTGREVSGNTIYF. The V gene is TRBV27, the J gene TRBJ1-3; possible D gene TRBD1, 6 bases. The germline V and J ends were trimmed by 8 bases and 0 bases, with 17 bases remaining between them. CDR3 length equals 16 residues. Germline CDR1 is MNHEY and CDR2 is SMNVEV (reference sequence).

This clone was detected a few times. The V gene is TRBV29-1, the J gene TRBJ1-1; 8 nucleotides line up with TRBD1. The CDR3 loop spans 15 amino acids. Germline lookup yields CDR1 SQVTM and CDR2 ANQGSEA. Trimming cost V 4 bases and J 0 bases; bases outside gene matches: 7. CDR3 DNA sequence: TGCAGCGTTGGGGTGACAGGGGTGGTGAACACTGAAGCTTTCTTT. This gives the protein CSVGVTGVVNTEAFF.

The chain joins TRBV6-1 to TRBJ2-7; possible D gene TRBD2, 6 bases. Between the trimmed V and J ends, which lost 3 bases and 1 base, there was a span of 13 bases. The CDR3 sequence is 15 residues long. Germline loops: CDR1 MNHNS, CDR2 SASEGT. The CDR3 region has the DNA TGTGCCAGCAGTGAGTTGGGAGGTCCTTCCTACGAGCAGTACTTC. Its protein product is CASSELGGPSYEQYF.

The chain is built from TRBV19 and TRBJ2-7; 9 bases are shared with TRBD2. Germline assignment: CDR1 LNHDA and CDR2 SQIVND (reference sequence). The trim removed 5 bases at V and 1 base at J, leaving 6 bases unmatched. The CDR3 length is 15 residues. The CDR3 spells CASSPSGEGSYEQYF. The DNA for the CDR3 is TGTGCCAGTAGTCCTAGCGGGGAGGGGTCCTACGAGCAGTACTTC.

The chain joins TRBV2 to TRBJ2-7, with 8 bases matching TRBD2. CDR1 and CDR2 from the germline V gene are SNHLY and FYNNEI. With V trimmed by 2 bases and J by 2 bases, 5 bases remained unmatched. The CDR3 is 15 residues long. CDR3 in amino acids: CASSEWAGGTYEQYF. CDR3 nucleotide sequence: TGTGCCAGCAGTGAATGGGCGGGGGGAACCTACGAGCAGTACTTC.

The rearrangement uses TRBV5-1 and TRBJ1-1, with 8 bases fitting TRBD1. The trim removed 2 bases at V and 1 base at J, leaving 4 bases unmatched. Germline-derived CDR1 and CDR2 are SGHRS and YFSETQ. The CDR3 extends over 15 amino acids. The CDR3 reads CASSFSGGANTEAFF. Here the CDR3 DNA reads TGCGCCAGCAGCTTTTCAGGGGGCGCGAACACTGAAGCTTTCTTT.

CDR3 region: CASSAGGVSSYEQYF. The CDR3, as DNA: TGTGCCAGCAGCGCCGGTGGAGTGAGCTCCTACGAGCAGTACTTC. V and J are TRBV9 and TRBJ2-7; D is undetermined. The CDR3 is made up of 15 amino acids. Per germline, CDR1 SGDLS and CDR2 YYNGEE. V shed 3 bases and J shed 0 bases, with 13 bases lying between them. The full variable domain, rest sourced from reference TRBV9 and TRBJ2-7, is DSGVTQTPKHLITATGQRVTLRCSPRSGDLSVYWYQQSLDQGLQFLIQYYNGEERAKGNILERFSAQQFPDLHSELNLSSLELGDSALYFCASSAGGVSSYEQYFGPGTRLTVT.

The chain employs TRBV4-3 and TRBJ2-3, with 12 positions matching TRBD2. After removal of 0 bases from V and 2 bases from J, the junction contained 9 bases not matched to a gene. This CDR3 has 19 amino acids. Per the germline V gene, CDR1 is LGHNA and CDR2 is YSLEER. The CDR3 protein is CASSQDSSGGAFDTDTQYF. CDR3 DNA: TGCGCCAGCAGCCAAGACTCTAGCGGGGGGGCATTCGACACAGATACGCAGTATTTT.

This CDR3 is CASSYSGLAFEQYF. In DNA, the CDR3 is TGTGCCAGCAGTTACTCGGGACTAGCGTTTGAGCAGTACTTC. V and J are TRBV6-5 and TRBJ2-7; 10 bases match TRBD2. The trim removed 0 bases at V and 7 bases at J, leaving 3 bases unmatched. Germline CDR1 reads MNHEY; CDR2 reads SVGAGI. The length of the CDR3 is 14 residues.

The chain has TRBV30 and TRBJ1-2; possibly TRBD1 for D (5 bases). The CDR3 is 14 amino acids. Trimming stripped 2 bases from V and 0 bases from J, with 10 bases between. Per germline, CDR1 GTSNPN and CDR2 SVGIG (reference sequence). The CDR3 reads CAWSWDSTNYGYTF. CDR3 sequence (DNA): TGTGCCTGGAGTTGGGACTCCACTAACTATGGCTACACCTTC.

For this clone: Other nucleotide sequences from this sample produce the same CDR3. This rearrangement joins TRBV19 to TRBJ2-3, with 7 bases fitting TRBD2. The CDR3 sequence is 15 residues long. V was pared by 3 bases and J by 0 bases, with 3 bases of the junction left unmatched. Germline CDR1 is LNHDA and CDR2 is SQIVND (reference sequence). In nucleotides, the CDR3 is TGTGCCAGTAGTATTCTAGCGGAAAGCACAGATACGCAGTATTTT. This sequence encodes CASSILAESTDTQYF. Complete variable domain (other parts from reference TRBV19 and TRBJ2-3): DGGITQSPKYLFRKEGQNVTLSCEQNLNHDAMYWYRQDPGQGLRLIYYSQIVNDFQKGDIAEGYSVSREKKESFPLTVTSAQKNPTAFYLCASSILAESTDTQYFGPGTRLTVL.